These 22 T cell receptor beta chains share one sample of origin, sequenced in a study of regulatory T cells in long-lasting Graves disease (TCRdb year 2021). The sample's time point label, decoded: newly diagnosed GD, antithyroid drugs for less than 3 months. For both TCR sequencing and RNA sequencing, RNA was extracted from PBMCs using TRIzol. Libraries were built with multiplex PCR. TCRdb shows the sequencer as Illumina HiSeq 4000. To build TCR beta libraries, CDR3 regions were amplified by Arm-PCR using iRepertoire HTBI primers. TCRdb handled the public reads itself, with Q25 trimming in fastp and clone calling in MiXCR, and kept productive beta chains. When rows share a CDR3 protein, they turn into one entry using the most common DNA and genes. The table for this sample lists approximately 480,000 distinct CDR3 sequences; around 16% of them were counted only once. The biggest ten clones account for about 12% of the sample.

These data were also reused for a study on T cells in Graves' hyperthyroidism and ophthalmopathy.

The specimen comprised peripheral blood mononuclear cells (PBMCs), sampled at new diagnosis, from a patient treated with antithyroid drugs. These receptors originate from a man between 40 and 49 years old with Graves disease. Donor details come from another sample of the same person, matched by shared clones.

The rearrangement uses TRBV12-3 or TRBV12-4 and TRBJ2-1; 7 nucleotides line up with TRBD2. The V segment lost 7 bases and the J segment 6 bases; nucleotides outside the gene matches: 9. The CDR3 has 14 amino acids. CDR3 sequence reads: CASKETSLFNEQFF. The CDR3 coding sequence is TGTGCCAGCAAAGAGACTAGCCTATTCAATGAGCAGTTCTTC.

The CDR3 region has the DNA TGTGCCAGCTGGCCGATCATTAGACAAAATGAGCAGTTCTTC. This encodes CASWPIIRQNEQFF. This chain connects TRBV2 to TRBJ2-1, with D unclear. Trimming removed 8 bases from V and 7 bases from J, with 18 bases in between. The CDR3 is made up of 14 amino acids. CDR1 SNHLY and CDR2 FYNNEI come from the germline V gene.

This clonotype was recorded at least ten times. The chain's CDR3 is CSAIALARDTQYF. As DNA, the CDR3 is TGCAGTGCTATCGCACTAGCGCGCGATACGCAGTATTTT. This chain joins TRBV20-1 and TRBJ2-3, with 7 bases that match TRBD2. CDR3 size: 13 residues. The V gene's germline CDR1 is DFQATT and CDR2 SNEGSKA (reference sequence). The J segment lost 6 bases and the V segment lost 4 bases, leaving 7 bases of the junction unmatched.

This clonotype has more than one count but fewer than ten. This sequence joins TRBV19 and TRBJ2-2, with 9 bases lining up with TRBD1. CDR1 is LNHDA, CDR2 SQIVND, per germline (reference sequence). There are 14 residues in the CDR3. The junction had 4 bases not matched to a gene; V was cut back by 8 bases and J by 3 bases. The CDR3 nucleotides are TGTGCCAGTGCGGGACAGGGATACACCGGGGAGCTGTTTTTT. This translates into CASAGQGYTGELFF.

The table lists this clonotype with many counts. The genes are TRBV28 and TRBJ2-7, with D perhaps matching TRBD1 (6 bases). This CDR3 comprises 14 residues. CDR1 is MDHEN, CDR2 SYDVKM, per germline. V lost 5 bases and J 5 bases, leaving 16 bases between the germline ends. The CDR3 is CASSPDRRRNEQYF. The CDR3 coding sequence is TGTGCCAGCAGTCCCGACAGGAGGAGGAACGAGCAGTACTTC.

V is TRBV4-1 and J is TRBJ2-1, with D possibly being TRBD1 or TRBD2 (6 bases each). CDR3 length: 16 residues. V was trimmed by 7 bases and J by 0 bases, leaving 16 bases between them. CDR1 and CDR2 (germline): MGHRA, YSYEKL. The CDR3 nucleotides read TGCGCCAGCACCCGCCTCGAGGGGGGCTCCTACAATGAGCAGTTCTTC. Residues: CASTRLEGGSYNEQFF.

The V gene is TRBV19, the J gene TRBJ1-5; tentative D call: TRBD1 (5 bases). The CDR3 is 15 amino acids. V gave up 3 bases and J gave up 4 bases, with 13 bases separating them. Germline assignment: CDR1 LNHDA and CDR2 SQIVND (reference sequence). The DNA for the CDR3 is TGTGCCAGTAGTATGGGGGGGAATGCGAATCAGCCCCAGCATTTT. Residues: CASSMGGNANQPQHF.

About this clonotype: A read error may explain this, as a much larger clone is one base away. In DNA form, the CDR3 reads TGTGCCAGCAGCCAAGGACTAGTAGTCCCCTACAATGAGCAGTACTTC. This gives the protein CASSQGLVVPYNEQYF. The chain links TRBV3-1 to TRBJ2-7, with TRBD2 as a possible D gene (6 bases). The CDR3 consists of 16 residues. Germline lookup yields CDR1 LGHDT and CDR2 YNNKEL (reference sequence). The V and J ends lost 1 base and 7 bases respectively, with 20 bases between them.

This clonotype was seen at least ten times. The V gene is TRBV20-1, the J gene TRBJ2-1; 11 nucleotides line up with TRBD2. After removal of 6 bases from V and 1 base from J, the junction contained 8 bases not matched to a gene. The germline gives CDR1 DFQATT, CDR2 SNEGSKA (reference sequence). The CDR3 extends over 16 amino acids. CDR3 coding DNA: TGCAGTGCCCTATCCCTAGCGGGAGGTTCCTACAATGAGCAGTTCTTC. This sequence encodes CSALSLAGGSYNEQFF.

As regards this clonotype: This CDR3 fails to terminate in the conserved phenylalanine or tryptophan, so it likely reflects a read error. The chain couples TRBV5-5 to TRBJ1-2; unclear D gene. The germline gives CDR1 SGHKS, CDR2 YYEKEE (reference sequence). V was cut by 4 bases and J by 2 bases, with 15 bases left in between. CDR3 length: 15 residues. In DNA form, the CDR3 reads TGTGCCAGCAGCACAACGACTACAGTAAACTATGGCTACACCCTC. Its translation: CASSTTTTVNYGYTL.

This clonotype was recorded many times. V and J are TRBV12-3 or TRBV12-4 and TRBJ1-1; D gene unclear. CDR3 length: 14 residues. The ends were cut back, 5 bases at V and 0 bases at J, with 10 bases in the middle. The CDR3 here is CASSPTDLNTEAFF. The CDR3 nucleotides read TGTGCCAGCAGTCCCACTGACTTGAACACTGAAGCTTTCTTT.

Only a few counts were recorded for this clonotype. The chain's CDR3 is CSARRGLVSYNEQFF. CDR3 nucleotides: TGCAGTGCTAGACGGGGACTAGTTTCTTACAATGAGCAGTTCTTC. The chain carries TRBV20-1 and TRBJ2-1, with 8 nucleotides matching TRBD2. V dropped 2 bases and J dropped 4; count of bases not matched to a gene: 7. Germline V gene sequence: CDR1 DFQATT, CDR2 SNEGSKA (reference sequence). This CDR3 is 15 amino acids long.

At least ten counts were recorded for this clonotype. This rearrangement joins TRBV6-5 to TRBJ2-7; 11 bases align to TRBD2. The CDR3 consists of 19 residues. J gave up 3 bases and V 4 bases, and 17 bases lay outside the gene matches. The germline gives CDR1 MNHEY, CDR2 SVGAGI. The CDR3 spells CASSSAEGSGRGAGYEQYF. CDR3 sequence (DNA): TGTGCCAGCAGTTCCGCCGAAGGTAGCGGGAGGGGAGCTGGCTACGAGCAGTACTTC.

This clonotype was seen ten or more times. CDR3 amino acids: CASSSAGTEETQYF. CDR3 DNA sequence: TGTGCCAGCAGCTCCGCCGGGACAGAAGAGACCCAGTACTTC. The chain has TRBV5-4 and TRBJ2-5; 7 nucleotides line up with TRBD1. CDR3 length: 14 residues. From germline, CDR1 is SGHNT and CDR2 YYREEE (reference sequence). V lost 3 bases and J lost 3; bases outside the gene matches: 5. Looking up the rest from reference TRBV5-4 and TRBJ2-5 gives the full variable domain: ETGVTQSPTHLIKTRGQQVTLRCSSQSGHNTVSWYQQALGQGPQFIFQYYREEENGRGNFPPRFSGLQFPNYSSELNVNALELDDSALYLCASSSAGTEETQYFGPGTRLLVL.

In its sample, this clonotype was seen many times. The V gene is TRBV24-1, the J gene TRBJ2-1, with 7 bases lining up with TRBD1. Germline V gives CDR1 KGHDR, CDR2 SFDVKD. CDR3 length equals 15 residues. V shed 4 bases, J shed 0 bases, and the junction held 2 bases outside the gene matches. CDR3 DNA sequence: TGTGCCACCAGTGACCGACAGGGCTCCTACAATGAGCAGTTCTTC. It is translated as CATSDRQGSYNEQFF.

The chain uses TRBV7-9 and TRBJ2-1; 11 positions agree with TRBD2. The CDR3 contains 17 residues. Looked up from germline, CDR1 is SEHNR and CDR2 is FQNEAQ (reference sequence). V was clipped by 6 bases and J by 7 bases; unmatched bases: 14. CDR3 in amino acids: CASRVTGTSGPRNEQFF. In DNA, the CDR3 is TGTGCCAGCAGAGTTACCGGGACTAGCGGACCCAGGAATGAGCAGTTCTTC.

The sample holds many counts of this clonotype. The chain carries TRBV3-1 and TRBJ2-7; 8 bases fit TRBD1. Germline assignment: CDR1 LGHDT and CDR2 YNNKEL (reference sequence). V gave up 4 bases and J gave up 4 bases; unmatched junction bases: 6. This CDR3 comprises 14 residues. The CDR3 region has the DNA TGTGCCAGCAGCCCCACGACAGGGGTTTACGAGCAGTACTTC. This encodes CASSPTTGVYEQYF.

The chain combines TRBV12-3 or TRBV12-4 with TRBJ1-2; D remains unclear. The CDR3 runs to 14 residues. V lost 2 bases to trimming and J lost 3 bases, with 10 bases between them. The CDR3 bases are TGTGCCAGCAGTTTAACCGGGGTGGACTATGGCTACACCTTC. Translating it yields CASSLTGVDYGYTF.

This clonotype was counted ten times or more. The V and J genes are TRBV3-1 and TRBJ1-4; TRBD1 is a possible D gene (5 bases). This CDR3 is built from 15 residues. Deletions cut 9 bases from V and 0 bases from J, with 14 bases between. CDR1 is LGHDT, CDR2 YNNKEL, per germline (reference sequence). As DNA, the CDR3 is TGTGCCAGTACCGGGGCACCTTCAACTAATGAAAAACTGTTTTTT. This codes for CASTGAPSTNEKLFF. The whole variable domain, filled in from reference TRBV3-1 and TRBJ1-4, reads DTAVSQTPKYLVTQMGNDKSIKCEQNLGHDTMYWYKQDSKKFLKIMFSYNNKELIINETVPNRFSPKSPDKAHLNLHINSLELGDSAVYFCASTGAPSTNEKLFFGSGTQLSVL.

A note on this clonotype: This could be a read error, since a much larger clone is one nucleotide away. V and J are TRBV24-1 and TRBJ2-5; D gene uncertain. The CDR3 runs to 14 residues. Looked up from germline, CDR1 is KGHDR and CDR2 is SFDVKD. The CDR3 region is CATSDTGFIEIQYF. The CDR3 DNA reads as TGTGCCACCAGTGATACGGGCTTTATAGAGATCCAGTACTTC.

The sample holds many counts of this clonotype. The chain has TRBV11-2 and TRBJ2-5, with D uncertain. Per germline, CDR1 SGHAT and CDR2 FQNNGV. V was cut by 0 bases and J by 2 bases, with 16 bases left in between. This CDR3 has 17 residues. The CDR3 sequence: CASSLDQWARNQETQYF. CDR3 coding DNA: TGTGCCAGCAGCTTAGATCAATGGGCTCGGAATCAAGAGACCCAGTACTTC. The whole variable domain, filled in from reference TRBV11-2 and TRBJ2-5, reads EAGVAQSPRYKIIEKRQSVAFWCNPISGHATLYWYQQILGQGPKLLIQFQNNGVVDDSQLPKDRFSAERLKGVDSTLKIQPAKLEDSAVYLCASSLDQWARNQETQYFGPGTRLLVL.

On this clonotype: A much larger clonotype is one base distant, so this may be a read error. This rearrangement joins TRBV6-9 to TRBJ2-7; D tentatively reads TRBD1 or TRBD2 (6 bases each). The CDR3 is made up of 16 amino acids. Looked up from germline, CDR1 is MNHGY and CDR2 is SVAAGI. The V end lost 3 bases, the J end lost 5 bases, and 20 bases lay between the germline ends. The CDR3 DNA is TGTGCCAGCAGTTACAGAAACCGGGACGGGGGCAACGAGCAGTACTTC. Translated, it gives CASSYRNRDGGNEQYF.